Listed below are T cell receptor beta chains from one sample, sequenced in a study of cytomegalovirus exposure and HLA in healthy donors. Only in-frame clones appear in the TCRdb table, and some are missing; sequencing was by immunoSEQ multiplex PCR. This table holds more than 300,000 clones, 70% to 90% found once. The sequencing input was PBMCs. These receptor sequences come from a woman between 18 and 29 years old in good health and CMV-seronegative. The CDR3 runs from the conserved cysteine through the conserved F or W. The order of the fields is D gene, clone size, J gene, V gene, CDR3 length, CDR3 DNA, CDR3 protein. D genes are given only for firm matches. Clone size is stated in some rows and not others, as once, few, many or a class when expanded.

D: .; size: .; J: TRBJ1-3; V: TRBV5-5; length: 15; DNA: TGTGCCAGCAGCTTGGACACCAGCTCTGGAAACACCATATATTTT; CDR3: CASSLDTSSGNTIYF
D: .; size: .; J: TRBJ1-1; V: TRBV19; length: 12; DNA: TGTGCCAGTAGTGAGCGATACACTGAAGCTTTCTTT; CDR3: CASSERYTEAFF
D: TRBD2; size: .; J: TRBJ2-2; V: TRBV7-8; length: 15; DNA: TGTGCCAGCAGAGCGGGACGGGCGAACACCGGGGAGCTGTTTTTT; CDR3: CASRAGRANTGELFF
D: TRBD1; size: .; J: TRBJ2-6; V: TRBV7-9; length: 16; DNA: TGTGCCAGCAGCCAATTGACAGGGTCTGGGGCCAACGTCCTGACTTTC; CDR3: CASSQLTGSGANVLTF
D: TRBD2; size: .; J: TRBJ2-7; V: TRBV7-9; length: 17; DNA: TGTGCCAGCAGCTTAAACAACATATTAGCGGGAGTTGACGAGCAGTACTTC; CDR3: CASSLNNILAGVDEQYF
D: .; size: .; J: TRBJ2-1; V: TRBV27; length: 13; DNA: TGTGCCAGCAGTTTAATGAGGGACAATGAGCAGTTCTTC; CDR3: CASSLMRDNEQFF
D: .; size: .; J: TRBJ2-1; V: TRBV2; length: 14; DNA: TGTGCCAGCAGTGAGACGGGAGCCGACAATGAGCAGTTCTTC; CDR3: CASSETGADNEQFF
D: .; size: .; J: TRBJ1-1; V: TRBV6-5; length: 14; DNA: TGTGCCAGCAGTTCGACAGTGCCGAACACTGAAGCTTTCTTT; CDR3: CASSSTVPNTEAFF
D: TRBD1; size: .; J: TRBJ2-2; V: TRBV6-5; length: 15; DNA: TGTGCCAGCACCCCGGCGGCAGGGGGTGGCGGGGAGCTGTTTTTT; CDR3: CASTPAAGGGGELFF
D: .; size: once; J: TRBJ2-6; V: TRBV6-1; length: 13; DNA: TGTGCCAGCAGAGGCGGGGGGGCCAACGTCCTGACTTTC; CDR3: CASRGGGANVLTF
D: .; size: .; J: TRBJ2-1; V: TRBV18; length: 17; DNA: TGTGCCAGCTCAGGCACCGCTCGGGGGAGCTCCTACAATGAGCAGTTCTTC; CDR3: CASSGTARGSSYNEQFF
D: TRBD2; size: .; J: TRBJ2-1; V: TRBV28; length: 16; DNA: TGTGCCAGCAGTTTATGGGGACTAGCGGGAGTAGGAGAGCAGTTCTTC; CDR3: CASSLWGLAGVGEQFF
D: TRBD2; size: .; J: TRBJ2-7; V: TRBV9; length: 13; DNA: TGTGCCAGCACCCGGGGGGACTTGGGCGAGCAGTACTTC; CDR3: CASTRGDLGEQYF
D: TRBD2; size: .; J: TRBJ2-4; V: TRBV14; length: 16; DNA: TGTGCCAGCAGCCAAGCCGGGGCTAGCGGGTTTGACATTCAGTACTTC; CDR3: CASSQAGASGFDIQYF